The clone carrying this T cell receptor (beta chain) was observed a handful of times. Its matching antigen is unknown. Sequenced by immunoSEQ multiplex PCR; TCRdb stores in-frame clones only, minus some. Of under 200,000 clones detected, around nine tenths appear once; the ten largest clones hold less than 6.5%. The source of the sample is a study of T cell responses to AZD1222 COVID-19 vaccine. Study-level points and caveats: Repertoires were obtained only post-peak T cell response. Across spike, vaccine-associated CD4 TCRs were found, dominant at 160-218 and 743-854.

The V gene lost 1 base and the J gene lost 0 bases, with 4 bases spanning the gap. This CDR3 is built from 15 residues. Germline V lookup: CDR1 SGHTA, CDR2 FQGNSA. The sequencing used peripheral blood, collected on day 0 of AZD1222 vaccination. The chain couples TRBV7-2 to TRBJ2-6; D gene uncertain. The TCR sequence derives from an adult in good health. Here the CDR3 DNA reads TGTGCCAGCAGCTTAGACTTCTCTGGGGCCAACGTCCTGACTTTC. Its protein is CASSLDFSGANVLTF.